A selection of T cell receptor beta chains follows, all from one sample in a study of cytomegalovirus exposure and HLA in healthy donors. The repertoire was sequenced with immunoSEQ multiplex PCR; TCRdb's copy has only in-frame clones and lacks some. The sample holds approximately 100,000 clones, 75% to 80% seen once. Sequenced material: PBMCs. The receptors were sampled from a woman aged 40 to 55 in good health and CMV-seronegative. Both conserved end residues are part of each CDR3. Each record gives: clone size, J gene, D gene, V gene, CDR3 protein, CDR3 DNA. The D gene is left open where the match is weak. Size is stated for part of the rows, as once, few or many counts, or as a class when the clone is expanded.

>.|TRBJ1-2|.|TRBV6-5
CASSYSSGAGYGYTF
TGTGCCAGCAGTTACTCTTCGGGTGCAGGGTATGGCTACACCTTC
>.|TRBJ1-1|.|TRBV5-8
CASAPGWNTEAFF
TGTGCCAGCGCCCCCGGGTGGAACACTGAAGCTTTCTTT
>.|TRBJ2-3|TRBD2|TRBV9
CASSSGLAGSTDTQYF
TGTGCCAGCAGCTCGGGACTAGCGGGGAGCACAGATACGCAGTATTTT
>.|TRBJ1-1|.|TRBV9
CASSEGDRTNTEAFF
TGTGCCAGCAGCGAGGGCGACAGAACGAACACTGAAGCTTTCTTT
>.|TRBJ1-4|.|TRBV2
CASGTGREKLFF
TGTGCCAGCGGCACGGGTCGGGAAAAACTGTTTTTT
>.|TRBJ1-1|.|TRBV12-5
CASGLVLKGENTEAFF
TGTGCTAGTGGTTTGGTACTGAAAGGGGAGAACACTGAAGCTTTCTTT
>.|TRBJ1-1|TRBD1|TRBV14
CASSPIQGMVPEAFF
TGTGCCAGCAGCCCGATACAGGGGATGGTCCCTGAAGCTTTCTTT
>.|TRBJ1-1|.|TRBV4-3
CASSTQGNTEAFF
TGCGCCAGCAGCACCCAGGGGAACACTGAAGCTTTCTTT
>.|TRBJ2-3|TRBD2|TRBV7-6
CASSSSGGAGDTQYF
TGTGCCAGCAGCTCTAGCGGGGGGGCAGGGGATACGCAGTATTTT
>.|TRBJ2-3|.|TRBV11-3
CASSVGATAPDTQYF
TGTGCCAGCAGCGTGGGAGCTACAGCCCCAGATACGCAGTATTTT
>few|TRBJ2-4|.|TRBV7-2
CASSLREPDIQYF
TGTGCCAGCAGCCTAAGGGAGCCGGACATTCAGTACTTC
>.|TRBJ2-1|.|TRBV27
CASGPGGSYEQFF
TGTGCCAGCGGGCCTGGGGGGTCGTATGAGCAGTTCTTC
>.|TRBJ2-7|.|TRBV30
CAWGLVYEQYF
TGTGCCTGGGGTCTAGTGTACGAGCAGTACTTC
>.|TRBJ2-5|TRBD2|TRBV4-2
CASSQDPSGGSETQYF
TGTGCCAGCAGCCAAGATCCCAGCGGGGGATCAGAGACCCAGTACTTC
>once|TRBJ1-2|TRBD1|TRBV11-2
CASSSTGGTVGDYGYTF
TGTGCCAGCAGCTCTACAGGGGGGACAGTCGGTGACTATGGCTACACCTTC
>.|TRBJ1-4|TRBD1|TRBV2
CASSATGGTNEKLFF
TGTGCCAGCAGTGCCACAGGGGGCACTAATGAAAAACTGTTTTTT
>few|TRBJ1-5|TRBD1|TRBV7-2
CASSQQGSYQPQHF
TGTGCCAGCAGCCAACAGGGGTCGTATCAGCCCCAGCATTTT
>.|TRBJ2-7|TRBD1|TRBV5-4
CASSNRDRVDYEQYF
TGTGCCAGCAGCAACCGGGACAGGGTCGACTACGAGCAGTACTTC
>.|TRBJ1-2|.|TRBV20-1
CSAIGAGGYTF
TGCAGTGCTATTGGGGCTGGCGGCTACACCTTC
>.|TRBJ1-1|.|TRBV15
CATSITRNTEAFF
TGTGCCACCAGCATAACCAGGAACACTGAAGCTTTCTTT
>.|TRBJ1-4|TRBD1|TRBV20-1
CSANRGEKLFF
TGCAGTGCCAACAGGGGTGAAAAACTGTTTTTT
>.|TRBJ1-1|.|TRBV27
CASSAAGFHKAFF
TGTGCCAGCAGTGCTGCGGGATTCCATAAAGCTTTCTTT
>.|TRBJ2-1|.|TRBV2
CASRPRTGYNEQFF
TGTGCCAGCAGACCGAGAACGGGGTACAATGAGCAGTTCTTC
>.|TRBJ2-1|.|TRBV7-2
CASSLAPPTSYNEQFF
TGTGCCAGCAGCTTAGCCCCCCCGACAAGCTACAATGAGCAGTTCTTC
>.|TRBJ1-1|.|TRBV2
CASTYSGTPMNTEAFF
TGTGCCAGCACTTATTCCGGGACACCCATGAACACTGAAGCTTTCTTT